This TCR beta chain came from a study of PD-L1 blockade in urothelial cancer. Study-wide context: Atezolizumab 1,200 mg was given intravenously every 3 weeks, starting 2014. Researchers found blood samples held a median of about 130,000 T cells.

Germline CDR1 is PRHDT and CDR2 is FYEKMQ (reference sequence). The junction had 14 bases not matched to a gene; V was cut back by 3 bases and J by 4 bases. The CDR3 consists of 19 residues. The assay was immunoSEQ multiplex PCR, and TCRdb's table has in-frame clones only and misses some. The profile covers approximately 71,000 clones, with about 89% appearing a single time and roughly 3.2% taken by the ten largest. The chain has TRBV13 and TRBJ2-6, with 8 bases identical to TRBD1. Material: PBMCs, obtained around atezolizumab (anti-PD-L1) treatment. The sequence was obtained from a man between 60 and 70 years old with urothelial cancer. CDR3 DNA sequence: TGTGCCAGCAGCTTTAATTCCGGGACAGGCTTAGCAGGGGCCAACGTCCTGACTTTC. Its protein product is CASSFNSGTGLAGANVLTF.